The 30 T cell receptor beta chains presented below share a single source sample, sequenced in a study of blood T cell repertoires in COVID-19 (dated by TCRdb to 2018 to 2021). Preparation of the library involved the immunoSEQ multiplex PCR assay. TCRdb's version of the immuneACCESS table is confined to in-frame rearrangements and falls short of the full clone set. An unresolved V gene accounts for under half of the shortfall where checked; the remainder is of unknown origin. The sample table holds roughly 150,000 clones, of which about four fifths were seen once. The ten largest clones take up less than 20% of the sample. The sample comprised PBMCs or T cells enriched from blood (not recorded which). Receptors originate from a man aged 55-75 years who had recovered from COVID-19.

This clone was detected ten times or more. The chain couples TRBV28 to TRBJ2-7; D unclear. CDR3 length: 11 amino acids. V was pared by 6 bases and J by 3 bases, with 6 bases between. In germline, CDR1 is MDHEN, CDR2 SYDVKM. The CDR3 here is CASSRYYEQYF. CDR3 DNA: TGTGCCAGCAGCCGTTACTACGAGCAGTACTTC.

The count of this clone is one. The chain carries TRBV7-9 and TRBJ1-4, with TRBD1 as a possible D gene (6 bases). Looked up from germline, CDR1 is SEHNR and CDR2 is FQNEAQ (reference sequence). V gave up 4 bases and J gave up 4 bases, with 13 bases separating them. The CDR3 covers 15 residues. In nucleotides, the CDR3 is TGTGCCAGCAGCTCGCTCGGGACATATAATGAAAAACTGTTTTTT. Translated, it gives CASSSLGTYNEKLFF.

This clone came up once. The chain joins TRBV6-4 to TRBJ2-1; 11 positions match TRBD2. CDR1 MRHNA and CDR2 SNTAGT come from the germline V gene. V shed 2 bases and J 10 bases; nucleotides not matched to a gene: 7. This CDR3 comprises 15 residues. As DNA, the CDR3 is TGTGCCAGCAGTGACGGAGGTAGCGGGAGGGAGGAGCAGTTCTTC. Translating gives CASSDGGSGREEQFF.

The chain has TRBV11-2 and TRBJ2-5, with TRBD1 matching over 7 bases. Germline loops: CDR1 SGHAT, CDR2 FQNNGV. This CDR3 spans 14 amino acids. V was clipped by 1 base and J by 4 bases; unmatched bases: 3. The CDR3 reads CASSLGAGGETQYF. The CDR3 nucleotides are TGTGCCAGCAGCTTAGGGGCAGGGGGAGAGACCCAGTACTTC.

The rearrangement joins TRBV11-1 to TRBJ2-3, with 12 bases that match TRBD2. The CDR3 is made up of 16 amino acids. J was trimmed by 3 bases and V by 5 bases; bases with no gene match: 6. The germline CDR1 and CDR2 sequences are SGHAT and FQDESV (reference sequence). The CDR3 sequence is CASSGRTSGETDTQYF. The CDR3 DNA follows: TGTGCCAGCAGCGGTCGGACTAGCGGGGAAACAGATACGCAGTATTTT.

This clone was recorded a few times. The J gene is TRBJ1-5, the V gene TRBV10-3, with 7 bases fitting TRBD1. V trimming: 10 bases; J trimming: 7 bases; junction bases outside the gene matches: 13. This CDR3 comprises 14 residues. In germline, CDR1 is ENHRY, CDR2 SYGVKD. CDR3 sequence: CATDGGQAGQPQHF. CDR3 sequence (DNA): TGTGCCACCGATGGTGGACAGGCCGGCCAGCCCCAGCATTTT.

The chain couples TRBV5-4 to TRBJ2-7; D is unclear. V lost 2 bases to trimming and J lost 1 base, with 10 bases between them. Per germline, CDR1 SGHNT and CDR2 YYREEE (reference sequence). CDR3 length equals 14 residues. The CDR3 region has the DNA TGTGCCAGCAGCTTTGGTGGGCTATCCTACGAGCAGTACTTC. Protein: CASSFGGLSYEQYF.

This clone has more than one count but fewer than ten. This chain connects TRBV14 to TRBJ1-2; 7 nucleotides agree with TRBD1. Germline-derived CDR1 and CDR2 are SGHDN and FVKESK. V gave up 2 bases and J gave up 7 bases; unmatched junction bases: 13. The CDR3 is made up of 16 amino acids. CDR3 nucleotide sequence: TGTGCCAGCAGCCAACCTGGACGCCGGGACAGACGTGGCTACACCTTC. It translates to CASSQPGRRDRRGYTF.

CDR3 nucleotide sequence: TGTGCCAGTAGTTCACAGGGTCCCGGGAACACCGGGGAGCTGTTTTTT. Amino acids: CASSSQGPGNTGELFF. This sequence joins TRBV19 and TRBJ2-2; possible D gene TRBD1, 6 bases. Trimming took off 5 bases at V and 1 base at J, with 14 bases between the two ends. The CDR3 extends over 16 amino acids. The V gene's germline CDR1 is LNHDA and CDR2 SQIVND (reference sequence). Using reference TRBV19 and TRBJ2-2 for the parts outside the CDR3, the full variable domain is DGGITQSPKYLFRKEGQNVTLSCEQNLNHDAMYWYRQDPGQGLRLIYYSQIVNDFQKGDIAEGYSVSREKKESFPLTVTSAQKNPTAFYLCASSSQGPGNTGELFFGEGSRLTVL.

The V gene is TRBV5-4, the J gene TRBJ1-3; D is ambiguous. Germline CDR1 SGHNT, CDR2 YYREEE (reference sequence). The CDR3 is 17 residues long. With 2 bases removed from V and 4 bases from J, the gap between germline ends came to 19 bases. CDR3 in DNA: TGTGCCAGCAGCTTAAACTCTAATATGGGCCTAGGAAACACCATATATTTT. The encoded protein is CASSLNSNMGLGNTIYF.

This clone was recorded once. DNA for the CDR3: TGTGCCACCAGTGATCGGGACAGGGTTCATGAGCAGTTCTTC. Residues: CATSDRDRVHEQFF. The chain links TRBV24-1 to TRBJ2-1; 9 bases are shared with TRBD1. Germline loops: CDR1 KGHDR, CDR2 SFDVKD. CDR3 length: 14 residues. V dropped 3 bases and J dropped 8; count of bases not matched to a gene: 4.

J is TRBJ2-1 and V is TRBV7-2; D is possibly TRBD1 (8 bases). The germline V and J ends were trimmed by 6 bases and 4 bases, with 16 bases remaining between them. The germline CDR1 and CDR2 sequences are SGHTA and FQGNSA. This CDR3 region has 15 residues. The CDR3: CASRTNRGGYNEQFF. The CDR3 DNA sequence: TGTGCCAGCAGAACGAACAGGGGGGGTTACAATGAGCAGTTCTTC.

The chain has TRBV5-4 and TRBJ1-1; 8 bases match TRBD1. CDR3 length equals 14 residues. J lost 11 bases, V lost 8 bases, and 17 bases had no gene match. Looked up from germline, CDR1 is SGHNT and CDR2 is YYREEE (reference sequence). The CDR3 bases are TGTGCCAGTTCTGAAGGGACAGGACCCGCTCGGGCTTTCTTT. Amino acids: CASSEGTGPARAFF.

This chain connects TRBV11-2 to TRBJ1-2; D gene unclear. The CDR3 consists of 13 residues. Germline loops: CDR1 SGHAT, CDR2 FQNNGV. Deletions cut 0 bases from V and 8 bases from J, with 10 bases between. The CDR3 protein is CASSLDRSVGYTF. DNA of the CDR3: TGTGCCAGCAGCTTAGATCGATCGGTCGGCTACACCTTC.

CDR3 nucleotide sequence: TGTGCCAGCCAACTAGCGCAACGAACCTACGAGCAGTACTTC. This codes for CASQLAQRTYEQYF. The chain combines TRBV6-6 with TRBJ2-7; 7 bases are a match to TRBD2. This CDR3 has 14 residues. Germline V gene lookup returns CDR1 MNHNY and CDR2 SVGAGI (reference sequence). Unmatched junction bases numbered 9, after V lost 8 bases and J lost 2 bases.

V gene TRBV13 combines with J gene TRBJ1-1; D ambiguous. The CDR3 has 13 amino acids. Germline CDR1 and CDR2: PRHDT and FYEKMQ (reference sequence). V was cut by 8 bases and J by 1 base, with 11 bases left in between. CDR3: CASCDYSNTEAFF. The CDR3 DNA follows: TGTGCCAGCTGCGATTATTCGAACACTGAAGCTTTCTTT.

The rearrangement joins TRBV19 to TRBJ2-2; D may be TRBD2 (6 bases). V lost 4 bases and J 4 bases, leaving 13 bases between the germline ends. Germline V lookup: CDR1 LNHDA, CDR2 SQIVND (reference sequence). The CDR3 sequence is 15 residues long. This CDR3 reads CASSNRDLSTGELFF. The DNA of the CDR3 is TGTGCCAGTAGTAACCGGGACTTAAGCACCGGGGAGCTGTTTTTT.

The chain carries TRBV10-3 and TRBJ1-5; 8 bases fit TRBD1. V shed 6 bases, J shed 5 bases, and the junction held 3 bases outside the gene matches. Germline V gene sequence: CDR1 ENHRY, CDR2 SYGVKD. This CDR3 has 13 residues. The CDR3 DNA reads TGTGCCATCAGCGTGGACAGGGATCAGCCCCAGCATTTT. This translates into CAISVDRDQPQHF.

The rearrangement uses TRBV12-3 or TRBV12-4 and TRBJ2-7; tentatively, D is TRBD1 (7 bases). The CDR3 is 13 amino acids. Trimming left V 6 bases short and J 6 bases short, with 15 bases between. Here the CDR3 reads CASRTGRGGEQYF. The DNA for the CDR3 is TGTGCCAGCAGGACAGGGCGGGGCGGCGAGCAGTACTTC.

The rearrangement links TRBV15 to TRBJ2-7; D is perhaps TRBD1 (6 bases). V shed 0 bases and J shed 6 bases, with 15 bases lying between them. Germline CDR1 reads LNHNV; CDR2 reads YYDKDF (reference sequence). This CDR3 region has 15 residues. CDR3 sequence: CATSRDSPQGSEQYF. The CDR3 DNA is TGTGCCACCAGCAGAGATTCGCCTCAGGGGAGCGAGCAGTACTTC.

The chain uses TRBV28 and TRBJ1-2, with 7 positions matching TRBD1. This CDR3 is 18 amino acids long. Germline trimming cut 5 bases from V and 0 bases from J; bases unmatched to any gene: 15. CDR1 MDHEN and CDR2 SYDVKM come from the germline V gene. The CDR3 DNA follows: TGTGCCAGCAGTAGTCCGGGGACAGCTTTTACCGCTAACTATGGCTACACCTTC. Translated, it gives CASSSPGTAFTANYGYTF.

This clone was seen more than once but under ten times. V gene TRBV6-6 combines with J gene TRBJ2-5; 11 bases map to TRBD2. The V gene end was trimmed by 6 bases and the J gene end by 4 bases; junction bases not matched to a gene: 10. This CDR3 comprises 16 residues. CDR1 MNHNY and CDR2 SVGAGI come from the germline V gene (reference sequence). This CDR3 reads CASSRSSGGFGETQYF. Here the CDR3 DNA reads TGTGCCAGCAGCCGATCTAGCGGGGGGTTTGGAGAGACCCAGTACTTC.

V gene TRBV5-1 combines with J gene TRBJ2-7; tentatively, D is TRBD1 (5 bases). The CDR3 is 14 residues long. V was clipped by 0 bases and J by 0 bases, with 7 bases between them. The germline V gene has CDR1 SGHRS and CDR2 YFSETQ. The CDR3 region is CASSLVDSSYEQYF. The DNA for the CDR3 is TGCGCCAGCAGCTTGGTAGACAGCTCCTACGAGCAGTACTTC. Full variable domain (missing parts from reference TRBV5-1 and TRBJ2-7): KAGVTQTPRYLIKTRGQQVTLSCSPISGHRSVSWYQQTPGQGLQFLFEYFSETQRNKGNFPGRFSGRQFSNSRSEMNVSTLELGDSALYLCASSLVDSSYEQYFGPGTRLTVT.

The chain carries TRBV19 and TRBJ1-2; D ambiguous. Trimming removed 0 bases at V and 4 bases at J, with 15 bases between. Germline-derived CDR1 and CDR2 are LNHDA and SQIVND (reference sequence). CDR3 length equals 16 residues. The CDR3 protein is CASSIEARRTLYGYTF. In DNA, the CDR3 is TGTGCCAGTAGTATAGAAGCCCGCCGTACGCTCTATGGCTACACCTTC.

This rearrangement joins TRBV5-8 to TRBJ1-5; maybe TRBD1 (5 bases). With 4 bases removed from V and 0 bases from J, the gap between germline ends came to 14 bases. The CDR3 is made up of 16 amino acids. The germline V gene encodes CDR1 SGHTS and CDR2 YDEGEE. As DNA, the CDR3 is TGTGCCAGCAGCGCCACAGGAGATTATAGCAATCAGCCCCAGCATTTT. It encodes CASSATGDYSNQPQHF. The complete variable domain, with remaining parts taken from reference TRBV5-8 and TRBJ1-5, reads EAGVTQSPTHLIKTRGQQATLRCSPISGHTSVYWYQQALGLGLQFLLWYDEGEERNRGNFPPRFSGRQFPNYSSELNVNALELEDSALYLCASSATGDYSNQPQHFGDGTRLSIL.

The rearrangement joins TRBV3-1 (or the pseudogene TRBV3-2) to TRBJ1-3, with D uncertain. The CDR3 has 15 amino acids. CDR1 is LGHDT, CDR2 YNNKEL, per germline (reference sequence). V was trimmed by 7 bases and J by 2 bases, leaving 15 bases between them. CDR3 sequence (DNA): TGTGCCAGCACGGAATGGGGAGCGCCTGGAAACACCATATATTTT. Translated: CASTEWGAPGNTIYF.

In its sample, this clone was seen many times. The chain couples TRBV7-8 to TRBJ2-3, with a possible D match to TRBD2 (7 bases). This CDR3 region has 13 residues. V was trimmed by 5 bases and J by 6 bases, leaving 12 bases between them. The germline CDR1 and CDR2 sequences are SGHVS and FQNEAQ. CDR3 protein: CASSLRGGDTQYF. DNA for the CDR3: TGTGCCAGCAGCCTAAGGGGGGGTGATACGCAGTATTTT.

The CDR3 region is CSPGQGPPTPPNQPQHF. DNA of the CDR3: TGCAGCCCCGGACAGGGGCCCCCTACCCCCCCCAATCAGCCCCAGCATTTT. The V gene is TRBV29-1, the J gene TRBJ1-5; 9 bases are shared with TRBD1. Germline CDR1 SQVTM, CDR2 ANQGSEA. This CDR3 is 17 amino acids long. Unmatched junction bases numbered 17, after V lost 8 bases and J lost 3 bases. Supplemented by reference TRBV29-1 and TRBJ1-5, the full variable domain reads SAVISQKPSRDICQRGTSLTIQCQVDSQVTMMFWYRQQPGQSLTLIATANQGSEATYESGFVIDKFPISRPNLTFSTLTVSNMSPEDSSIYLCSPGQGPPTPPNQPQHFGDGTRLSIL.

V usage is TRBV29-1 and J usage is TRBJ1-3; the D gene is possibly TRBD1 (5 bases). Germline V lookup: CDR1 SQVTM, CDR2 ANQGSEA. V dropped 5 bases and J dropped 0 bases, with 11 bases sitting between them. The CDR3 sequence is 14 residues long. The CDR3 DNA reads TGCAGCGTTTCAGTGGGGGGCTCTGGAAACACCATATATTTT. Encoded protein: CSVSVGGSGNTIYF.

The chain uses TRBV6-5 and TRBJ1-5; possible D gene TRBD1, 5 bases. There are 15 residues in the CDR3. Germline CDR1 and CDR2: MNHEY and SVGAGI. V gave up 7 bases and J gave up 0 bases, with 13 bases separating them. The CDR3 is CASTHLQASNQPQHF. The CDR3 DNA is TGTGCCAGCACCCACCTACAGGCTAGCAATCAGCCCCAGCATTTT.